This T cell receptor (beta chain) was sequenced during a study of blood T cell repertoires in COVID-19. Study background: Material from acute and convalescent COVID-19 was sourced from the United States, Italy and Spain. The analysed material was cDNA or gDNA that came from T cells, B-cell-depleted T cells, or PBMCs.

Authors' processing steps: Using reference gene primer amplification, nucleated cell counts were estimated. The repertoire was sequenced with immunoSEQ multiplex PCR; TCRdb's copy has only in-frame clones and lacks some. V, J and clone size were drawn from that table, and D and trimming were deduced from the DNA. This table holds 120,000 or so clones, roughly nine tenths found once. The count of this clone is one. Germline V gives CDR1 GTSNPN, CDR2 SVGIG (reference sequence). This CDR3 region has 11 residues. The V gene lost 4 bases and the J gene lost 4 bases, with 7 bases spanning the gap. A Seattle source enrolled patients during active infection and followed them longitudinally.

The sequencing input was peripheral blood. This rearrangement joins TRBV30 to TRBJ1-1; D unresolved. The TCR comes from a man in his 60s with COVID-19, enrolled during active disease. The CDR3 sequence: CAWKGVTEAFF. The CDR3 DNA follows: TGTGCCTGGAAGGGAGTCACTGAAGCTTTCTTT.